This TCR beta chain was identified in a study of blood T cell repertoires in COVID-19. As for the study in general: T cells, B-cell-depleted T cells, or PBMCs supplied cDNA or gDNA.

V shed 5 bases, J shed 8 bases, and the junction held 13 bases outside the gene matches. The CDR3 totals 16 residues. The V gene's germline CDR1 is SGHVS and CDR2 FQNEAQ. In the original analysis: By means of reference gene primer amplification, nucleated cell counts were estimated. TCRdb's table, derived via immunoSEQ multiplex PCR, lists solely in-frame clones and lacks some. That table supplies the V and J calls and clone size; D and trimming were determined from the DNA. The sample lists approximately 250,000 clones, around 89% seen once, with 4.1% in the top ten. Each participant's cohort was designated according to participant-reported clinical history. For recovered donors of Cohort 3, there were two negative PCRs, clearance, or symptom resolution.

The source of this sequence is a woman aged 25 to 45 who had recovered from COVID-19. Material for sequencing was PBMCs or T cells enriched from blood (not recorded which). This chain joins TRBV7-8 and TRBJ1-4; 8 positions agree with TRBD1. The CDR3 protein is CASSAQRGTGEEKLFF. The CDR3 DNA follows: TGTGCCAGCAGCGCCCAGAGGGGGACAGGTGAAGAAAAACTGTTTTTT. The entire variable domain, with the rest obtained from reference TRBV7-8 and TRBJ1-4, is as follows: GAGVSQSPRYKVAKRGQDVALRCDPISGHVSLFWYQQALGQGPEFLTYFQNEAQLDKSGLPSDRFFAERPEGSVSTLKIQRTQQEDSAVYLCASSAQRGTGEEKLFFGSGTQLSVL.